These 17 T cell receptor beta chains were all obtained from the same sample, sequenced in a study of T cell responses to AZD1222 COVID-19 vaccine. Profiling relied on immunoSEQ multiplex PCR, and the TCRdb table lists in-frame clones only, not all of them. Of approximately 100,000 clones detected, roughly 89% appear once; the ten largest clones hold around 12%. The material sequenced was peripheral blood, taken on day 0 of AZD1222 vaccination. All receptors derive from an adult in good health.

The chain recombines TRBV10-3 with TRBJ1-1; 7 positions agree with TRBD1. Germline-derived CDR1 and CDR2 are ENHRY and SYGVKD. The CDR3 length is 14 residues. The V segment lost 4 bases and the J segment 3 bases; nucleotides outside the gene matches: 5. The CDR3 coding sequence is TGTGCCATCAGTGTACAGGGGAGGGACACTGAAGCTTTCTTT. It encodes CAISVQGRDTEAFF.

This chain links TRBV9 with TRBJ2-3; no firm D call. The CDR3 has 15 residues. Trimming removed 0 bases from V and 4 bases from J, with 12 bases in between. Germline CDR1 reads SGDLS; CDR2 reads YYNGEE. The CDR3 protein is CASSVDVGWSDTQYF. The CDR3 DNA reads TGTGCCAGCAGCGTAGATGTGGGGTGGTCAGATACGCAGTATTTT.

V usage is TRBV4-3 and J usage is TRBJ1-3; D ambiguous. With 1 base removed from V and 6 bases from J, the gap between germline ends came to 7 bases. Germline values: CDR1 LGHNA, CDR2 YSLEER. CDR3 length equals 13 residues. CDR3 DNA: TGCGCCAGCAGCCAAGCTGAGGCAAACACCATATATTTT. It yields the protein CASSQAEANTIYF.

CDR3 nucleotides: TGTGCCAGCAGTGAAGACCCCAGCAGCGAGACCCAGTACTTC. Amino acid sequence: CASSEDPSSETQYF. The genes are TRBV2 and TRBJ2-5; D is uncertain. The germline V and J ends were trimmed by 1 base and 5 bases, with 11 bases remaining between them. Germline assignment: CDR1 SNHLY and CDR2 FYNNEI. The length of the CDR3 is 14 residues.

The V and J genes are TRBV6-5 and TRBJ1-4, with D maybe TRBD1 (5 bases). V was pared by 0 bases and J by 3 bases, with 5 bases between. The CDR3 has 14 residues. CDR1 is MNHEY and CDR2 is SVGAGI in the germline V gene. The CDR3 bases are TGTGCCAGCAGTTACTCGGGGGCTAATGAAAAACTGTTTTTT. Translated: CASSYSGANEKLFF.

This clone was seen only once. CDR3 in amino acids: CASTPDRTGANVLTF. CDR3 bases: TGTGCCAGCACCCCTGACCGTACTGGGGCCAACGTCCTGACTTTC. The rearrangement uses TRBV6-5 and TRBJ2-6; no firm D call. The CDR3 has 15 residues. Trimming removed 7 bases from V and 2 bases from J, with 12 bases in between. Germline V gene sequence: CDR1 MNHEY, CDR2 SVGAGI.

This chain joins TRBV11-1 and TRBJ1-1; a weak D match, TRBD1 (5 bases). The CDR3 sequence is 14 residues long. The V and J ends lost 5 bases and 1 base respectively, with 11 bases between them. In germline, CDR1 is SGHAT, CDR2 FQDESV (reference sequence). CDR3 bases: TGTGCCAGCAGCCCGGGACCGCAGAACACTGAAGCTTTCTTT. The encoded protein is CASSPGPQNTEAFF.

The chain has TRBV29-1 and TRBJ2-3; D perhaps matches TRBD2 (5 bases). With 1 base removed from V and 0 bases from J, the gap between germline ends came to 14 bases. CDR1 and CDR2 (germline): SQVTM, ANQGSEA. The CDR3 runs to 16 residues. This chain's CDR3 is CSVEGSSWTSTDTQYF. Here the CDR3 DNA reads TGCAGCGTTGAAGGCAGTAGCTGGACTAGCACAGATACGCAGTATTTT.

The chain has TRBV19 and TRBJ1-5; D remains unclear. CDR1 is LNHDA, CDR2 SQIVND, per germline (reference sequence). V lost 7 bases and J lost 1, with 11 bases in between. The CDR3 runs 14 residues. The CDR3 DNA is TGTGCCAGTAATATTGGACCGAGCAATCAGCCCCAGCATTTT. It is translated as CASNIGPSNQPQHF.

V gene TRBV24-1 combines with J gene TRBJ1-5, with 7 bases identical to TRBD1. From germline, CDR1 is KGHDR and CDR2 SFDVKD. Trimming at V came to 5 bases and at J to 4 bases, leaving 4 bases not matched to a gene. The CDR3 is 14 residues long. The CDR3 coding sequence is TGTGCCACCAGTGTTTCAGGGGGTAATCAGCCCCAGCATTTT. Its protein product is CATSVSGGNQPQHF.

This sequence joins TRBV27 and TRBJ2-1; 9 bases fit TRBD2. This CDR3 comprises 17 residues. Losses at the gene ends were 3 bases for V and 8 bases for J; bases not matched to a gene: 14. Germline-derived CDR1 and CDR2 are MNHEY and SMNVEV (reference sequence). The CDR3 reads CASSFLAGVDHSDEQFF. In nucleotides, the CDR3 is TGTGCCAGCAGTTTTTTAGCGGGAGTTGACCATTCGGATGAGCAGTTCTTC.

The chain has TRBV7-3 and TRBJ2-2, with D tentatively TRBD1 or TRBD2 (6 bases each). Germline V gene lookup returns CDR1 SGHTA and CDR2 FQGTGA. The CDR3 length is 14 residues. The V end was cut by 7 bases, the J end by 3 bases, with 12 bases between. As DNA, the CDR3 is TGTGCCAGCAAGAAGGGGGGCTACACCGGGGAGCTGTTTTTT. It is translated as CASKKGGYTGELFF.

This CDR3 is CASSFSRFGNQPQHF. The CDR3 region has the DNA TGTGCCAGCAGTTTTTCACGGTTTGGCAATCAGCCCCAGCATTTT. This chain joins TRBV27 and TRBJ1-5; no clear D. There are 15 residues in the CDR3. Deletions cut 3 bases from V and 2 bases from J, with 11 bases between. The germline V gene encodes CDR1 MNHEY and CDR2 SMNVEV (reference sequence).

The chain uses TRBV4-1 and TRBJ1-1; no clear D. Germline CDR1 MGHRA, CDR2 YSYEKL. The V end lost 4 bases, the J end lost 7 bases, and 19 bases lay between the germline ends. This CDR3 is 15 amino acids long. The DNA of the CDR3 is TGCGCCAGCAGCCCCAACCTGGGTAGGGCCCGTGAAGCTTTCTTT. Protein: CASSPNLGRAREAFF.

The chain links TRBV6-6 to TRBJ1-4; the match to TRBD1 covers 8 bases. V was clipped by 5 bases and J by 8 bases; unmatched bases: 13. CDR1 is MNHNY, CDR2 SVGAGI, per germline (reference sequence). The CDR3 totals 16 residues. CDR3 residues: CASSRRRQGREEKLFF. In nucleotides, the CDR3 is TGTGCCAGCAGTCGACGAAGACAGGGGAGGGAAGAAAAACTGTTTTTT.

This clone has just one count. CDR3 sequence reads: CSVEDPDTQYF. Written as DNA, the CDR3 is TGCAGCGTTGAAGATCCCGATACGCAGTATTTT. The chain recombines TRBV29-1 with TRBJ2-3; the D is unclear. The germline CDR1 and CDR2 sequences are SQVTM and ANQGSEA. There are 11 residues in the CDR3. The V and J ends lost 0 bases and 6 bases respectively, with 4 bases between them.

The CDR3 is CASSQVSLAGSDTQYF. Here the CDR3 DNA reads TGTGCCAGCAGCCAAGTAAGTTTAGCAGGTTCAGATACGCAGTATTTT. The genes are TRBV3-1 (or the pseudogene TRBV3-2) and TRBJ2-3; no definite D call. The CDR3 consists of 16 residues. CDR1 and CDR2 from the germline V gene are LGHDT and YNNKEL (reference sequence). Deletions cut 1 base from V and 4 bases from J, with 15 bases between.